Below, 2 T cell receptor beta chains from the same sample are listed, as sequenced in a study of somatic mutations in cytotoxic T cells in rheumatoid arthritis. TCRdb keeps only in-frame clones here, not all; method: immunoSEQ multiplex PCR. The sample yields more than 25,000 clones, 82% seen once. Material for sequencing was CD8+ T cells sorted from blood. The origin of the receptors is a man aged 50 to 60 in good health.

CDR3 sequence (DNA): TGTGCCAGCAGCTTGGGGACACTCAATGAGCAGTTCTTC. As protein: CASSLGTLNEQFF. This rearrangement joins TRBV5-6 to TRBJ2-1, with TRBD1 as a possible D gene (5 bases). The CDR3 runs 13 residues. Trimming stripped 0 bases from V and 6 bases from J, with 7 bases between. Germline-derived CDR1 and CDR2 are SGHDT and YYEEEE.

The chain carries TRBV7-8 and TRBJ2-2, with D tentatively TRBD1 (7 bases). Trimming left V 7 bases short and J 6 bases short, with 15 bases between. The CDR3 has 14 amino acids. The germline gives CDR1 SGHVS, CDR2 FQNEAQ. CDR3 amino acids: CASIPGGIAGELFF. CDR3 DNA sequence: TGTGCCAGCATCCCAGGGGGGATCGCCGGGGAGCTGTTTTTT.